This T cell receptor beta chain was profiled in a study of cytotoxic CD8 clonotypes in ibrutinib-treated CLL. At the level of the study: Of the patients, about a dozen were relapsed/refractory, some 15 treatment-naive and 17 to 18 IGHV unmutated.

As concerns this clone: Its antigen is not identified.

Germline V gene data show CDR1 as MGHRA and CDR2 as YSYEKL. V lost 1 base to trimming and J lost 8 bases, with 18 bases between them. This CDR3 contains 16 residues. Findings and limits, study-wide: At progression, clonality fell back toward baseline after rising at ibrutinib response.

Some clones are missing from TCRdb's copy, which holds only in-frame ones; the method was immunoSEQ multiplex PCR. Of 250,000 to 350,000 clones detected, around 69% appear once; the ten largest clones hold about 5.7%. The sequence came from a human donor with chronic lymphocytic leukemia. J is TRBJ2-1 and V is TRBV4-1, with D maybe TRBD2 (6 bases). The specimen was PBMCs, collected at disease progression, from a patient treated with ibrutinib. The CDR3 region is CASSQGGAFRLDEQFF. The CDR3, as DNA: TGCGCCAGCAGCCAAGGCGGGGCGTTTCGGTTAGATGAGCAGTTCTTC.